The 32 T cell receptor gamma chains below were found in one sample sequenced in a study of γδ T cells in repeated Plasmodium falciparum infection. TCRdb re-called the multiplex PCR reads through CATT. The table lists 30,000 or so gamma-chain clones, under 1.5% of them singletons, with roughly a fifth in the top ten. Bulk repertoires came from Vgamma9/Vdelta2+ or Vdelta2-negative gammadelta T cells flow-sorted from PBMC. Sequenced sample: gamma-delta T cells from blood. The receptors were gathered from a pool of human donors (malaria-infected and uninfected, not separated).

In its sample, this clone is large. Other DNA sequences from this sample encode an identical CDR3 as well. The chain combines TRGV2 with TRGJ1 or TRGJ2. V dropped 0 bases and J dropped 12; count of bases not matched to a gene: 8. CDR3 length equals 12 residues. From germline, CDR1 is EGSNGY and CDR2 YDSYNSKV. CDR3 region: CATWDGDSAKLF. CDR3 bases: TGTGCCACCTGGGACGGGGATAGTGCGAAACTCTTT.

The table lists this clone with many counts. A read error likely explains why the TCRdb protein, taken from a much larger clone, differs from this DNA's translation at residue 8; the protein shown is translated from the DNA. This specimen includes other DNA sequences encoding the same CDR3. The chain recombines TRGV2 with TRGJ1 or TRGJ2. The germline CDR1 and CDR2 sequences are EGSNGY and YDSYNSKV. The CDR3 is 14 residues long. With V trimmed by 1 base and J by 4 bases, 7 bases remained unmatched. Here the CDR3 reads CATWDGPRYYKKLF. The DNA for the CDR3 is TGTGCCACCTGGGACGGCCCTAGGTATTATAAGAAACTCTTT.

As concerns this clone: For this DNA, TCRdb reports the protein of a much larger clone, which diverges at residue 3, most likely from a read error; the protein presented here is translated directly from the DNA. The rearrangement joins TRGV8 to TRGJ1 or TRGJ2. Here the J gene was assigned by germline matching of the DNA, as TCRdb has none. CDR1 and CDR2 (germline): VENAVY, YDSYNSRV. The CDR3 loop spans 13 amino acids. CDR3 coding DNA: TGTGCCGCCTGGGATAGAAAATATTATAAGAAACTCTTT. This translates into CAAWDRKYYKKLF.

This clone was observed many times. A far larger clone lies a single base away; this is likely a read error. This specimen includes other DNA sequences encoding the same CDR3. The chain combines TRGV9 with TRGJP. TCRdb gives no J gene; it was assigned here by matching the DNA to germline. The V gene's germline CDR1 is GITISATS and CDR2 ISYDGTV (reference sequence). This CDR3 is 15 amino acids long. The CDR3 loop reads CALWEVELGKKIKVF. Written as DNA, the CDR3 is TGTGCTTTGTGGGAGGTGGAGTTGGGCAAAAAAATCAAGGTATTT.

A few counts support this clone. TCRdb assigns this DNA the protein of a much larger clone, which departs from its translation at residue 15; this likely reflects a read error, and the protein shown comes from translating the DNA. This chain uses TRGV9 with TRGJP. CDR1 and CDR2 from the germline V gene are GITISATS and ISYDGTV (reference sequence). CDR3 length: 19 amino acids. The CDR3 DNA reads TGTGCCTTGTGGGAGGCCCCAGCAGGCCAGGAGTTGGGCAAAGAAATCAAGGTATTT. It encodes CALWEAPAGQELGKEIKVF.

This clone was detected ten times or more. It may be a read error: a sequence one base away is much more abundant. The chain uses TRGV9 and TRGJ1 or TRGJ2. This CDR3 has 12 amino acids. CDR1 is GITISATS and CDR2 is ISYDGTV in the germline V gene (reference sequence). J gave up 6 bases and V 2 bases, and 4 bases lay outside the gene matches. CDR3 coding DNA: TGTGCCTTGTGGGAGGGCGGTTATAAGAAACTCTTT. Translating gives CALWEGGYKKLF.

In this sample, this clone turned up many times. Given a far larger clone just one base away, this is likely a sequencing read error. At the DNA level, this CDR3 is encoded by other sequences in the same sample as well. J is TRGJ1 or TRGJ2 and V is TRGV9. Per germline, CDR1 GITISATS and CDR2 ISYDGTV (reference sequence). The CDR3 has 12 amino acids. The junction had 7 bases not matched to a gene; V was cut back by 5 bases and J by 6 bases. The CDR3 bases are TGTGCCTTGTGGGTGGGGGGTTATAAGAAACTCTTT. Protein product: CALWVGGYKKLF.

This clone was seen at least ten times. TCRdb's protein, taken from a much larger clone, differs from this DNA's translation at residue 9, likely owing to a read error; the protein displayed comes from the DNA. The J gene is TRGJ1 or TRGJ2, the V gene TRGV9. The germline CDR1 and CDR2 sequences are GITISATS and ISYDGTV (reference sequence). This CDR3 contains 12 residues. The CDR3 here is CALWEDYYRKLF. Written as DNA, the CDR3 is TGTGCCTTGTGGGAGGACTATTATAGGAAACTCTTT.

The table lists this clone with many counts. The CDR3 loop reads CATWDFSIGWFKIF. The CDR3 DNA sequence: TGTGCCACCTGGGATTTCTCCATAGGTTGGTTCAAGATATTT. The chain links TRGV8 to TRGJP1. CDR3 length: 14 amino acids. V lost 3 bases to trimming and J lost 8 bases; unmatched junction nucleotides: 9. The germline V gene encodes CDR1 VENAVY and CDR2 YDSYNSRV.

Notes on this clone: The DNA is left out, because the CDR3 cannot be placed on it with certainty; the CDR3 is given as TCRdb lists it. Here the V gene is TRGV4, but the J gene went uncalled. The germline CDR1 and CDR2 sequences are EGSTGY and YDSYTSSV. The CDR3 numbers 26 amino acids, ends counted. CDR3 region: CAPNRNSLAVEQHLLSQVSIGRIQHF.

This clone was detected many times. The chain uses TRGV8 and TRGJ1 or TRGJ2. The length of the CDR3 is 14 residues. CDR1 and CDR2 (germline): VENAVY, YDSYNSRV. Unmatched junction bases numbered 5, after V lost 3 bases and J lost 0 bases. The CDR3 DNA follows: TGTGCCACCTGGGATCATGTGAATTATTATAAGAAACTCTTT. It codes for CATWDHVNYYKKLF.

This clone appeared many times. The V gene is TRGV4, the J gene TRGJ1 or TRGJ2. The CDR3 extends over 14 amino acids. Germline V gene data show CDR1 as EGSTGY and CDR2 as YDSYTSSV. The junction had 6 bases not matched to a gene; V was cut back by 1 base and J by 3 bases. The CDR3 sequence is CATWDGPLYYKKLF. The DNA of the CDR3 is TGTGCCACCTGGGATGGCCCCCTTTATTATAAGAAACTCTTT.

Points on this clone: The TCRdb protein, from a much larger clone, departs from this DNA's translation at residue 4, likely by read error; the protein shown derives from the DNA. Different DNA sequences within this sample yield the same CDR3. The chain couples TRGV9 to TRGJ1 or TRGJ2. As TCRdb names no J gene, one was assigned here on the basis of a DNA match to germline. CDR3 size: 13 residues. Germline values: CDR1 GITISATS, CDR2 ISYDGTV (reference sequence). The CDR3 region has the DNA TGTGCCTTGAGGGAGAGGGATTATTATAAGAAACTCTTT. Translated, it gives CALRERDYYKKLF.

This clone came up a few times. Only one base separates this from a far larger clonotype, so it likely reflects a read error. Other DNA sequences from this sample encode an identical CDR3 as well. J is TRGJP and V is TRGV9. Matching the DNA to germline supplied the J gene, which TCRdb does not give. Trimming at V came to 5 bases and at J to 7 bases, leaving 26 bases not matched to a gene. CDR1 GITISATS and CDR2 ISYDGTV come from the germline V gene (reference sequence). This CDR3 has 22 residues. The CDR3 reads CALWANREHTMGSELGKKIKVF. CDR3 DNA: TGTGCCTTGTGGGCTAACCGGGAGCATACCATGGGATCTGAGTTGGGCAAAAAAATCAAGGTATTT.

Points on this clone: Translating this DNA gives a protein that differs at residue 15 from the TCRdb one, which belongs to a much larger clone; a read error is likely, and the protein shown is this translation. The same CDR3 is also encoded by other DNA sequences in this sample. The J gene went uncalled, whereas the V gene is TRGV9. Germline V lookup: CDR1 GITISATS, CDR2 ISYDGTV (reference sequence). The CDR3 contains 17 residues. The CDR3 reads CALWEVQLELGKKIEVF. CDR3 bases: TGTGCCTTGTGGGAGGTTCAGTTGGAGTTGGGCAAAAAAATCGAGGTATTT.

A remark on this clone: A far larger clone differs by one base, so this is likely a read error. The rearrangement links TRGV4 to TRGJ1 or TRGJ2. No J gene was available from TCRdb, and it was assigned here by a germline match of the DNA. This CDR3 is 13 amino acids long. The germline V gene has CDR1 EGSTGY and CDR2 YDSYTSSV. The CDR3 nucleotides read TGTGCCACCTGGGGTAGCCTTTATTACAAGAAACTCTTT. This codes for CATWGSLYYKKLF.

This clone was seen repeatedly, ten times or more. The chain is built from TRGV2 and TRGJ1 or TRGJ2. CDR1 and CDR2 from the germline V gene are EGSNGY and YDSYNSKV. This CDR3 has 11 amino acids. The ends lost 0 bases at V and 11 bases at J; junction bases unmatched: 4. As DNA, the CDR3 is TGTGCCACCTGGGACGGGCTACAGAAACTCTTT. It translates to CATWDGLQKLF.

This clone was counted only a few times. The TCRdb record carries a much larger clone's protein, which differs from this DNA's translation at residue 7; a read error is the likely cause, and the protein listed here is the DNA translation. The chain employs TRGV4 and TRGJ1 or TRGJ2. TCRdb supplies no J gene; here it was assigned by aligning the nucleotide sequence to germline. J lost 9 bases, V lost 3 bases, and 5 bases had no gene match. Germline CDR1 EGSTGY, CDR2 YDSYTSSV. The CDR3 sequence is 11 residues long. In nucleotides, the CDR3 is TGTGCCACCTGGGATCCGGGTAAGAAACTCTTT. It yields the protein CATWDPGKKLF.

This clone was detected a few times. A single base separates this from a much larger clone, so it may be a read error. Within the sample, other DNA sequences also encode this same CDR3. The CDR3 here is CATWDGPGYYKKLF. Written as DNA, the CDR3 is TGTGCCACCTGGGACGGGCCAGGCTATTATAAGAAACTCTTT. The chain is built from TRGV2 and TRGJ1 or TRGJ2. CDR1 is EGSNGY and CDR2 is YDSYNSKV in the germline V gene. V was clipped by 0 bases and J by 4 bases; unmatched bases: 6. This CDR3 comprises 14 residues.

The table lists this clone with a few counts. TCRdb assigns this DNA the protein of a much larger clone, which departs from its translation at residue 9; this likely reflects a read error, and the protein shown comes from translating the DNA. The chain uses TRGV2 and TRGJP2. The J gene, absent from TCRdb, was called here by matching the DNA to germline. The CDR3 has 13 amino acids. The germline CDR1 and CDR2 sequences are EGSNGY and YDSYNSKV. The CDR3 sequence is CATCRPGDRIKTF. The CDR3, as DNA: TGTGCCACCTGTCGTCCTGGTGATCGGATCAAGACGTTT.

Of note for this clone: Translating this DNA gives a protein that differs at residue 10 from the TCRdb one, which belongs to a much larger clone; a read error is likely, and the protein shown is this translation. The chain links TRGV9 to TRGJP. Here the J gene was assigned by germline matching of the DNA, as TCRdb has none. The V gene's germline CDR1 is GITISATS and CDR2 ISYDGTV (reference sequence). The CDR3 extends over 17 amino acids. The CDR3: CALWEGFQESGKKIKVF. For the CDR3, the DNA is TGTGCCTTGTGGGAGGGATTCCAAGAGTCGGGCAAAAAAATCAAGGTATTT.

With respect to this clone: One base separates it from a far larger clone, so it is likely a read error. Other DNA sequences within the sample encode an identical CDR3. This chain's CDR3 is CATWDRRVYKKLF. CDR3 sequence (DNA): TGTGCTACCTGGGACAGGCGCGTTTATAAGAAACTCTTT. The V gene is TRGV3, the J gene TRGJ1 or TRGJ2. Here the J gene came from matching the DNA to germline, since TCRdb omits it. The CDR3 has 13 amino acids. Germline V gene sequence: CDR1 VTNTFY, CDR2 YDVSTARD (reference sequence).

This clone was found a few times. With a far larger clone one base away, a read error is the likely cause. The sample contains more than one DNA sequence encoding this CDR3. No call exists for the J gene, whereas the V gene is TRGV9. Per the germline V gene, CDR1 is GITISATS and CDR2 is ISYDGTV (reference sequence). CDR3 length: 11 amino acids. The CDR3 DNA follows: TGTGCCCTGTGGGAGGTGCGGAGAACGCTCTTT. Residues: CALWEVRRTLF.

This clone showed up many times. A read error is likely here: a far larger clone is one base away. This specimen includes other DNA sequences encoding the same CDR3. The chain joins TRGV9 to TRGJP. The J gene, not given by TCRdb, was assigned here from a germline match of the nucleotide sequence. The CDR3 consists of 17 residues. The trim removed 0 bases at V and 6 bases at J, leaving 5 bases unmatched. Germline V gives CDR1 GITISATS, CDR2 ISYDGTV (reference sequence). The CDR3: CALWEVLRELGKKIKVF. DNA for the CDR3: TGTGCCTTGTGGGAGGTGTTAAGAGAGTTGGGCAAAAAAATCAAGGTATTT.

This clone occurred many times. The likely explanation is a read error, given a far larger clone one base away. Other DNA sequences from this sample encode an identical CDR3 as well. V is TRGV9 and J is TRGJP. TCRdb does not report a J gene; here it was assigned by matching the DNA to germline references. This CDR3 has 17 residues. Looked up from germline, CDR1 is GITISATS and CDR2 is ISYDGTV (reference sequence). The CDR3 here is CALWEAASELGKKIKVF. In DNA, the CDR3 is TGTGCTTTGTGGGAGGCCGCCTCAGAGTTGGGCAAAAAAATCAAGGTATTT.

This clone was recorded a few times. TCRdb has a much larger clone's protein, which differs at residue 9 from the translation of this DNA, likely because of a read error; what is shown is the protein translated from the DNA. The V gene corresponds to TRGV9; no J gene was called. The CDR3 runs to 12 residues. Germline CDR1 reads GITISATS; CDR2 reads ISYDGTV (reference sequence). In nucleotides, the CDR3 is TGTGCCTTGTGGGATCCCTATTATAATAAACTCTTT. Translation: CALWDPYYNKLF.

Turning to this clone: It differs at one base from a far larger clone, so likely a read error. The sample carries other DNA sequences with the same CDR3. V usage is TRGV9 and J usage is TRGJ1 or TRGJ2. No J segment appears in TCRdb, so it was assigned here by matching the sequence to germline. Per germline, CDR1 GITISATS and CDR2 ISYDGTV (reference sequence). V lost 1 base to trimming and J lost 3 bases; unmatched junction nucleotides: 15. The CDR3 runs 17 residues. The CDR3 bases are TGTGCCTTGTGGGAGGTCACCCTGTGGGACATTTATTATAAGAAACTCTTT. Translation: CALWEVTLWDIYYKKLF.

To note about this clone: A single base separates this from a much larger clone, so it may be a read error. The rearrangement links TRGV9 to TRGJP. TCRdb carries no J gene annotation; the J gene was assigned here by matching the DNA with germline. The CDR3 contains 17 residues. V lost 5 bases, J lost 9 bases, and 13 bases stayed unmatched. Germline loops: CDR1 GITISATS, CDR2 ISYDGTV (reference sequence). The CDR3 loop is CALWVPAQGLGKKIKVF. The DNA of the CDR3 is TGTGCCTTGTGGGTGCCTGCCCAGGGGTTGGGCAAAAAAATCAAGGTATTT.

The table lists this clone with a few counts. The protein given by TCRdb reflects a much larger clone and differs at residue 5 from this DNA's translation, likely from a read error; the protein shown is the DNA's translation. TRGV4 is the V gene, and the J gene was not called. This CDR3 is built from 13 residues. Germline CDR1 is EGSTGY and CDR2 is YDSYTSSV. CDR3 nucleotide sequence: TGTGCCACCTGGAATGGGGGTTATTATAAGAAGCTCTTT. Translating gives CATWNGGYYKKLF.

This clone was found a few times. The TCRdb protein, from a much larger clone, departs from this DNA's translation at residue 3, likely by read error; the protein shown derives from the DNA. This chain links TRGV9 with TRGJP. Here the J gene came from matching the DNA to germline, since TCRdb omits it. This CDR3 spans 17 amino acids. Per germline, CDR1 GITISATS and CDR2 ISYDGTV (reference sequence). Here the CDR3 reads CAMWEARGKLGKKIKVF. CDR3 coding DNA: TGTGCCATGTGGGAGGCCCGGGGAAAGTTGGGCAAAAAAATCAAGGTATTT.

This clone was detected ten times or more. Only one base separates this from a far larger clonotype, so it likely reflects a read error. This specimen includes other DNA sequences encoding the same CDR3. The gene calls are TRGV3 and TRGJ1 or TRGJ2. TCRdb is silent on the J gene; assignment here came from matching the DNA to germline. The CDR3 extends over 13 amino acids. CDR1 and CDR2 (germline): VTNTFY, YDVSTARD (reference sequence). In DNA form, the CDR3 reads TGCGCCACCTGGGACACGCAAAGAGATAAGAAACTCTTT. Translating gives CATWDTQRDKKLF.

This clone was observed a few times. TCRdb attributes to this sequence the protein of a much larger clone, which differs from the DNA translation at residue 11; a read error is likely, and the protein displayed is translated from the DNA. The V gene reported is TRGV2; the J gene is uncalled. Germline loops: CDR1 EGSNGY, CDR2 YDSYNSKV. This CDR3 comprises 13 residues. CDR3 amino acids: CATWDGLAQKELF. The CDR3 DNA sequence: TGTGCCACCTGGGACGGGCTTGCGCAAAAGGAACTCTTT.